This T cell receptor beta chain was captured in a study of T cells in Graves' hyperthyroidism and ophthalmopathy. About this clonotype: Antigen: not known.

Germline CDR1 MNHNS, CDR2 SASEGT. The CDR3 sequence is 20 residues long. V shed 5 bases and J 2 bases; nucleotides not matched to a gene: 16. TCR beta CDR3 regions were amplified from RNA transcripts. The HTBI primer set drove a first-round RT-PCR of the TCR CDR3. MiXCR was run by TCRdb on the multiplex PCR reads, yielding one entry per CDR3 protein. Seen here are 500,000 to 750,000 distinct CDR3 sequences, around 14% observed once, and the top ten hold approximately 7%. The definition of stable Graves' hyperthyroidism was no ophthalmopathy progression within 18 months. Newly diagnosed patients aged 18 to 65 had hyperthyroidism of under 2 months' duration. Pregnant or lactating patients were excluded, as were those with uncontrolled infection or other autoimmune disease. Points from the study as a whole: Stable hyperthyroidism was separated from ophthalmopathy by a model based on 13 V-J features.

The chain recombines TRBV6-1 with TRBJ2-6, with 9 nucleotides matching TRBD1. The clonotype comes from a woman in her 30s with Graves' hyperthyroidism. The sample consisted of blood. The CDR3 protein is CASSTRQGVVVLAGANVLTF. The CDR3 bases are TGTGCCAGCAGTACTAGACAGGGGGTTGTGGTATTGGCTGGGGCCAACGTCCTGACTTTC.